These 3 T cell receptor beta chains came from one sample sequenced in a study of T-cell reconstitution after alpha-beta-depleted transplantation in children. The authors prepared the TCRbeta library with unique molecular identifiers. MiXCR was run by TCRdb on the PCR reads, yielding one entry per CDR3 protein. This sample has more than 200,000 distinct CDR3 sequences, with roughly 15% found just once. The source material was PBMCs, mostly from graft donor cells, sampled 360 days after TCRalphabeta/CD19-depleted stem cell transplant. The receptor source for this set is a male patient under 10 years old who had a stem cell transplant for acute lymphoblastic leukemia, so the T cells may come from the graft donor.

This clonotype was detected ten times or more. The rearrangement uses TRBV6-5 and TRBJ2-7; D might be TRBD2 (5 bases). Germline assignment: CDR1 MNHEY and CDR2 SVGAGI. With 5 bases removed from V and 5 bases from J, the gap between germline ends came to 10 bases. The CDR3 loop spans 12 amino acids. The CDR3 nucleotides are TGTGCCAGCAGTCCTGGCGGGCACGAGCAGTACTTC. Translation gives CASSPGGHEQYF.

This clonotype was seen only a few times. This chain connects TRBV15 to TRBJ1-1; D might be TRBD1 (5 bases). Germline-derived CDR1 and CDR2 are LNHNV and YYDKDF (reference sequence). Trimming took 7 bases from V and 0 from J, leaving 24 bases between them. The CDR3 consists of 18 residues. The DNA for the CDR3 is TGTGCCACCACCCAAAGGCCCGGGACGGAAAACATGAACACTGAAGCTTTCTTT. It yields the protein CATTQRPGTENMNTEAFF.

The rearrangement uses TRBV18 and TRBJ2-2, with D uncertain. V was trimmed by 5 bases and J by 7 bases, leaving 8 bases between them. CDR1 and CDR2 (germline): KGHSH, LQKENI. The CDR3 totals 12 residues. CDR3 in amino acids: CASSSSNGELFF. CDR3 nucleotides: TGTGCCAGCTCATCCAGCAACGGGGAGCTGTTTTTT.